These T cell receptor beta chains were read from a single sample in a study of shared clonotypes between healthy human individuals. The table came from immunoSEQ multiplex PCR; TCRdb's copy has only in-frame clones and leaves some out. The sample carries around 700,000 clones, more than 70% recorded once. Sequenced input: memory CD4+ T cells sorted from blood. The receptors shown here come from a woman aged 30 to 39 in good health. CDR3s include the opening cysteine and the closing phenylalanine or tryptophan. The order of the fields is CDR3 length, J gene, clone size, V gene, D gene, CDR3 protein, CDR3 DNA. D genes are given only for firm matches. Clone sizes are given selectively: once, few, many, or a class where the clone is expanded.

>13|TRBJ1-1|.|TRBV28|.
CASSRRMNTEAFF
TGTGCCAGCAGTCGACGGATGAACACTGAAGCTTTCTTT
>13|TRBJ2-2|.|TRBV7-7|.
CASSRDGTGELFF
TGTGCCAGCAGCCGGGACGGAACCGGGGAGCTGTTTTTT
>16|TRBJ2-1|.|TRBV19|.
CASSIEFQASYNEQFF
TGTGCCAGTAGTATAGAATTCCAGGCCTCCTACAATGAGCAGTTCTTC
>14|TRBJ2-3|many|TRBV7-6|.
CASSLAPGEDTQYF
TGTGCCAGCAGCTTAGCCCCAGGGGAAGATACGCAGTATTTT
>17|TRBJ2-2|.|TRBV5-1|TRBD2
CASSLGTSGSDTGELFF
TGCGCCAGCAGCTTGGGAACTAGCGGGAGTGACACCGGGGAGCTGTTTTTT
>12|TRBJ1-2|few|TRBV7-2|.
CASSLGRCGYTF
TGTGCCAGCAGCTTAGGAAGGTGCGGCTACACCTTC
>13|TRBJ1-6|.|TRBV30|.
CAWSVGLNSPLHF
TGTGCCTGGAGTGTGGGTCTGAACTCACCCCTCCACTTT
>15|TRBJ2-4|once|TRBV14|.
CASSQDFSTPNIQYF
TGTGCCAGCAGCCAAGATTTCTCGACTCCAAACATTCAGTACTTC
>16|TRBJ2-3|few|TRBV28|TRBD2
CASSSRLAGDWDTQYF
TGTGCCAGCAGCTCGAGACTAGCGGGAGATTGGGATACGCAGTATTTT
>17|TRBJ2-2|.|TRBV5-1|TRBD1
CASSPIGQGSNTGELFF
TGCGCCAGCAGCCCGATAGGACAGGGGTCGAACACCGGGGAGCTGTTTTTT
>13|TRBJ1-5|.|TRBV18|.
CASSPFKDQPQHF
TGTGCCAGCTCACCTTTCAAGGATCAGCCCCAGCATTTT
>13|TRBJ1-1|.|TRBV14|.
CASSQLVSTEAFF
TGTGCCAGCAGCCAGCTCGTTAGTACTGAAGCTTTCTTT
>16|TRBJ1-1|.|TRBV21-1|.
CASKLKRREANTEAFF
TGTGCCAGCAAGCTCAAAAGGCGGGAAGCGAACACTGAAGCTTTCTTT
>14|TRBJ1-2|.|TRBV28|TRBD1
CASSSPGQGIGYTF
TGTGCCAGCAGTTCACCGGGACAGGGAATTGGCTACACCTTC
>13|TRBJ1-2|.|TRBV5-1|.
CASSLELRYGYTF
TGCGCCAGCAGCTTGGAACTCCGCTATGGCTACACCTTC
>16|TRBJ2-3|.|TRBV5-8|TRBD1
CASSLFGQDLTDTQYF
TGTGCCAGCAGCTTGTTTGGACAGGACCTCACAGATACGCAGTATTTT
>13|TRBJ1-5|few|TRBV2|.
CASKGDFNQPQHF
TGTGCCAGCAAGGGAGACTTCAATCAGCCCCAGCATTTT
>16|TRBJ2-2|.|TRBV6-5|TRBD2
CASSYAGGPYTGELFF
TGTGCCAGCAGTTACGCGGGAGGGCCGTACACCGGGGAGCTGTTTTTT
>12|TRBJ2-2|few|TRBV29-1|.
CSVTWGNGELFF
TGCAGCGTTACTTGGGGAAACGGGGAGCTGTTTTTT
>14|TRBJ1-4|few|TRBV18|.
CASSPSGGDEKLFF
TGTGCCAGCTCACCCTCGGGCGGGGATGAAAAACTGTTTTTT
>14|TRBJ2-1|.|TRBV2|TRBD2
CASRRLAGGGEQFF
TGTGCCAGCAGGCGACTAGCGGGAGGGGGTGAGCAGTTCTTC
>15|TRBJ1-3|.|TRBV11-2|.
CASSLVSGAGNTIYF
TGTGCCAGCAGCTTAGTTTCGGGAGCTGGAAACACCATATATTTT
>13|TRBJ2-5|.|TRBV30|.
CAWSKTLGATQYF
TGTGCCTGGAGTAAAACCCTGGGAGCGACCCAGTACTTC